The 5 T cell receptor beta chains reported below all come from one sample, sequenced in a study of blood T cell repertoires in COVID-19. Produced via immunoSEQ multiplex PCR; TCRdb's table is partial and in-frame only. The data contain 100,000 to 150,000 clones, roughly 83% of them singletons. The sample was peripheral blood. The receptor set was obtained from a woman aged 25 to 39 who had recovered from COVID-19.

V is TRBV27 and J is TRBJ2-3, with D tentatively TRBD2 (6 bases). V was cut by 3 bases and J by 4 bases, with 8 bases left in between. From germline, CDR1 is MNHEY and CDR2 SMNVEV (reference sequence). The CDR3 loop spans 13 amino acids. CDR3 coding DNA: TGTGCCAGCAGTTTGGGGGGTCCAGATACGCAGTATTTT. This gives the protein CASSLGGPDTQYF.

The gene calls are TRBV5-1 and TRBJ2-7; TRBD1 matches at 10 bases. The CDR3 totals 15 residues. The germline V gene has CDR1 SGHRS and CDR2 YFSETQ. With V trimmed by 0 bases and J by 2 bases, 2 bases remained unmatched. The CDR3 loop reads CASSLEGTGAYEQYF. The CDR3 DNA is TGCGCCAGCAGCTTGGAAGGGACAGGGGCCTACGAGCAGTACTTC.

The chain employs TRBV2 and TRBJ2-7; 8 nucleotides match TRBD1. Looked up from germline, CDR1 is SNHLY and CDR2 is FYNNEI. The CDR3 has 14 amino acids. The J segment lost 5 bases and the V segment lost 3 bases, leaving 6 bases of the junction unmatched. The DNA for the CDR3 is TGTGCCAGCAGTGAGGACAGGGTGGCCCACGAGCAGTACTTC. Translating it yields CASSEDRVAHEQYF.

This chain connects TRBV5-1 to TRBJ2-1, with D possibly matching TRBD2 (5 bases). CDR1 is SGHRS and CDR2 is YFSETQ in the germline V gene. V was trimmed by 1 base and J by 2 bases, leaving 13 bases between them. CDR3 length: 16 residues. The CDR3 reads CASSLWPAETYNEQFF. The CDR3 region has the DNA TGCGCCAGCAGCTTGTGGCCAGCGGAGACCTACAATGAGCAGTTCTTC. The full variable domain, in which reference TRBV5-1 and TRBJ2-1 provide the parts outside the CDR3, is KAGVTQTPRYLIKTRGQQVTLSCSPISGHRSVSWYQQTPGQGLQFLFEYFSETQRNKGNFPGRFSGRQFSNSRSEMNVSTLELGDSALYLCASSLWPAETYNEQFFGPGTRLTVL.

The rearrangement links TRBV27 to TRBJ1-4, with a tentative D call TRBD1 (5 bases). V lost 6 bases and J lost 5, with 19 bases in between. The V gene's germline CDR1 is MNHEY and CDR2 SMNVEV (reference sequence). CDR3 length: 16 residues. The CDR3 DNA sequence: TGTGCCAGCAGCCCTTATCTAGGGGCATTAAATGAAAAACTGTTTTTT. Amino acid sequence: CASSPYLGALNEKLFF.